A selection of T cell receptor beta chains follows, all from one sample in a study of T-cell memory formation after mild COVID-19. TCRdb reanalysed the 5' RACE reads using MiXCR and keeps one entry per CDR3 protein. This sample yields a few hundred thousand distinct CDR3 sequences, of which under 12% are seen a single time; around 2.9% belongs to the top ten. Sequenced sample: PBMCs or a T cell subset sorted from them (not recorded which). Receptors were obtained from a young man who had mild COVID-19 (a few samples of this study predate the infection). Cell type and time point are not known. CDR3s include the opening cysteine and the closing phenylalanine or tryptophan. A D gene is named only where the DNA matches it firmly. Some rows mark clone size as missing; the rest say once, few, many or name a class of expanded clone.

D gene	J gene	clone size	V gene	CDR3 length	CDR3 DNA	CDR3 protein
-	TRBJ2-1	few	TRBV4-1	15	TGCGCCAGCATCCGGGACGTGAGGTTAGCGACCGAGCAGTTCTTC	CASIRDVRLATEQFF
TRBD1	TRBJ2-5	-	TRBV24-1	15	TGTGCCACCAGCGAAACCGGGACAGCGAAAGAGACCCAGTACTTC	CATSETGTAKETQYF
-	TRBJ1-1	few	TRBV4-3	16	TGCGCCAGCAGCCAAGGTGTTTCGCAGGGGCGGACTGAAGCTTTCTTT	CASSQGVSQGRTEAFF
TRBD1	TRBJ2-7	few	TRBV6-1	15	TGTGCCAGCGAACTAATCTCGGGACAGGGTTACGAGCAGTACTTC	CASELISGQGYEQYF
TRBD1	TRBJ1-1	few	TRBV15	17	TGTGCCACCAGCAGAGATGGGGGACAGGGGGCTTTGGGTGAAGCTTTCTTT	CATSRDGGQGALGEAFF
-	TRBJ2-2	-	TRBV9	16	TGTGCCACCCGCCCGGGGGATCAGTCGAACACCGGGGAGCTGTTTTTT	CATRPGDQSNTGELFF
-	TRBJ2-1	few	TRBV7-9	15	TGTGCCAGCAGCTTAGGTGTCGGGTCCTACAATGAGCAGTTCTTC	CASSLGVGSYNEQFF
TRBD2	TRBJ2-3	-	TRBV28	17	TGTGCCAGCAGTCCCGAATCCTTGTGGGGGGGTAGAGATACGCAGTATTTT	CASSPESLWGGRDTQYF
-	TRBJ1-6	few	TRBV7-2	16	TGTGCCAGCAGCCCTGGGAGCAGCTCCTATAATTCACCCCTCCACTTT	CASSPGSSSYNSPLHF
-	TRBJ1-2	few	TRBV7-8	14	TGTGCCAGCAGCCCCCGGTTGCTTAACTATGGCTACACCTTC	CASSPRLLNYGYTF